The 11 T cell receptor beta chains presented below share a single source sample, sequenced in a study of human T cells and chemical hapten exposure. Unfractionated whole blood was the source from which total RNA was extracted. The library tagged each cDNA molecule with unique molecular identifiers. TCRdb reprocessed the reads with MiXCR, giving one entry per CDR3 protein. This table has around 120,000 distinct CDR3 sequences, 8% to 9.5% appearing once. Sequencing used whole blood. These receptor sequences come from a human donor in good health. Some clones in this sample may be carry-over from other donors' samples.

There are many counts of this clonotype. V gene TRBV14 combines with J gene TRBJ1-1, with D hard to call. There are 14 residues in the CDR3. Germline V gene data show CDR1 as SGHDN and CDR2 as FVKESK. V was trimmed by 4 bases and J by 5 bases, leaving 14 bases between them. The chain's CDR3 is CASSPTNGFTEAFF. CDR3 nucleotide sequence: TGTGCCAGCAGCCCAACAAACGGGTTTACTGAAGCTTTCTTT.

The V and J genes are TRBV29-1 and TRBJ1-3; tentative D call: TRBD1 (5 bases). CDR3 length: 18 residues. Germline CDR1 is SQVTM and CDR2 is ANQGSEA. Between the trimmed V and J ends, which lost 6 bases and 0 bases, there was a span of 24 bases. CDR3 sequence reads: CSVSMTVGSPDSGNTIYF. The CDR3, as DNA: TGCAGCGTCTCCATGACAGTAGGATCGCCCGACTCTGGAAACACCATATATTTT.

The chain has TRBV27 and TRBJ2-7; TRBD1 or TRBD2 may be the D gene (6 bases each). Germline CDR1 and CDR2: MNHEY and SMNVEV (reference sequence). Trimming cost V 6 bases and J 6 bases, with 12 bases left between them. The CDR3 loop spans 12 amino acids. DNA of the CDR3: TGTGCCAGCAGGAACTCGGGGGCCGAGCAGTACTTC. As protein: CASRNSGAEQYF.

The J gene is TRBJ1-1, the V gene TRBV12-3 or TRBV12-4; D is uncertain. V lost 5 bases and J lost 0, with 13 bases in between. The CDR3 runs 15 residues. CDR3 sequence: CASSPGRSMNTEAFF. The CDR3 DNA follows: TGTGCCAGCAGTCCCGGACGGTCCATGAACACTGAAGCTTTCTTT.

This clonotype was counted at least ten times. Written as DNA, the CDR3 is TGCAGTGCTAGAGAGATATTGGGGACAGGTATTCGTGGCTACACCTTC. Encoded protein: CSAREILGTGIRGYTF. The chain has TRBV20-1 and TRBJ1-2; 8 bases agree with TRBD1. This CDR3 has 16 amino acids. Germline CDR1 DFQATT, CDR2 SNEGSKA (reference sequence). V was clipped by 0 bases and J by 7 bases; unmatched bases: 13.

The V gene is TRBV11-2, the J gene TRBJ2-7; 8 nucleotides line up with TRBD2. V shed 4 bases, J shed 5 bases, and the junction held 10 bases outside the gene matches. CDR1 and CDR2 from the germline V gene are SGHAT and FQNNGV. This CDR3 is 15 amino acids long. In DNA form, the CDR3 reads TGTGCCAGCAGCTCATCCGGGAGGGTCTCTGACGAGCAGTACTTC. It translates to CASSSSGRVSDEQYF.

CDR3: CSARDKRTGVEKLFF. CDR3 sequence (DNA): TGCAGTGCTAGAGATAAACGAACAGGGGTTGAAAAACTGTTTTTT. The chain has TRBV20-1 and TRBJ1-4, with 7 bases that match TRBD1. Looked up from germline, CDR1 is DFQATT and CDR2 is SNEGSKA (reference sequence). V lost 0 bases, J lost 7 bases, and 8 bases stayed unmatched. This CDR3 is built from 15 residues.

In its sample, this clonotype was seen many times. This CDR3 reads CATAMAGAFYEQYF. DNA of the CDR3: TGTGCCACCGCCATGGCAGGGGCATTCTACGAGCAGTACTTC. The J gene is TRBJ2-7, the V gene TRBV15; perhaps TRBD1 as D (6 bases). V was trimmed by 8 bases and J by 3 bases, leaving 17 bases between them. The CDR3 spans 14 residues. Germline values: CDR1 LNHNV, CDR2 YYDKDF (reference sequence). Full variable domain (missing parts from reference TRBV15 and TRBJ2-7): DAMVIQNPRYQVTQFGKPVTLSCSQTLNHNVMYWYQQKSSQAPKLLFHYYDKDFNNEADTPDNFQSRRPNTSFCFLDIRSPGLGDTAMYLCATAMAGAFYEQYFGPGTRLTVT.

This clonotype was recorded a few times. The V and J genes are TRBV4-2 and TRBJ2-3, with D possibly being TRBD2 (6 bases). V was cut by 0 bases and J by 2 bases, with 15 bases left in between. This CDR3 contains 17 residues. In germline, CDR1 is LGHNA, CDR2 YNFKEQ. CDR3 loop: CASSQEVQAGNTDTQYF. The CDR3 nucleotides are TGTGCCAGCAGCCAAGAGGTCCAAGCGGGTAACACAGATACGCAGTATTTT.

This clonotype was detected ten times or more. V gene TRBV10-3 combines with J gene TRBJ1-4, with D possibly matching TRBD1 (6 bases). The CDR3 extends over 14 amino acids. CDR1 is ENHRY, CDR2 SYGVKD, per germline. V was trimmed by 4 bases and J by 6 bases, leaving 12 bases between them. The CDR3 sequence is CAISAGTKHEKLFF. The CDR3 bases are TGTGCCATCAGTGCCGGGACAAAGCATGAAAAACTGTTTTTT.

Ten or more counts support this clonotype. CDR3 in DNA: TGTGCCACCTTGGGGCTTAATGGTTCACCCCTCCACTTT. It yields the protein CATLGLNGSPLHF. This chain links TRBV10-3 with TRBJ1-6; the D gene is possibly TRBD1 (5 bases). CDR1 ENHRY and CDR2 SYGVKD come from the germline V gene. Trimming removed 10 bases at V and 9 bases at J, with 16 bases between. The CDR3 is 13 amino acids.